This T cell receptor (beta chain) was identified in a study of T cells in tumors after PD-1 blockade. Background on the study: Some patients also took daily vismodegib 150 mg during anti-PD-1 treatment.

About this clone itself: The target antigen is unknown.

Tumor or blood genomic DNA was sequenced, with inputs of 616 ng to 6,004 ng. This table comes from immunoSEQ multiplex PCR, and its TCRdb copy is limited to in-frame clones, with some not included. The data show roughly 49,000 clones, with roughly 80% seen just once and roughly 4.1% held by the top ten. The study's findings and limits: Some novel exhausted tumor clones appeared in pre-treatment blood, suggesting peripheral recruitment.

The germline V and J ends were trimmed by 2 bases and 5 bases, with 15 bases remaining between them. The CDR3 spans 15 residues. CDR1 KGHSH and CDR2 LQKENI come from the germline V gene. The source was PBMCs, collected before anti-PD-1 treatment. The TCR comes from a human donor with basal cell carcinoma. The chain couples TRBV18 to TRBJ2-5; D may be TRBD1 (5 bases). The CDR3 reads CASSPDKWGGETQYF. CDR3 DNA: TGTGCCAGCTCACCAGATAAGTGGGGCGGTGAGACCCAGTACTTC.